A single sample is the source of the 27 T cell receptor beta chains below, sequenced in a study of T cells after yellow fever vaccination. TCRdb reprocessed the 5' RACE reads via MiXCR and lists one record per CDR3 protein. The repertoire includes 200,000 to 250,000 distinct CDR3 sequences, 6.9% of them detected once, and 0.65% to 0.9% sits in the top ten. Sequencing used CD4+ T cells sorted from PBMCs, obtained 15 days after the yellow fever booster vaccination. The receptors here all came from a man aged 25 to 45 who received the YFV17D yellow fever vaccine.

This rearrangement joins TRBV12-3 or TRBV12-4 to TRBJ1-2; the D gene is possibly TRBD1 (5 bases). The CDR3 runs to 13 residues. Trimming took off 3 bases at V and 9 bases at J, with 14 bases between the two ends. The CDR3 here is CASSFSQGTRYTF. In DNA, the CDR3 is TGTGCCAGCAGTTTCTCTCAGGGTACCCGCTACACCTTC.

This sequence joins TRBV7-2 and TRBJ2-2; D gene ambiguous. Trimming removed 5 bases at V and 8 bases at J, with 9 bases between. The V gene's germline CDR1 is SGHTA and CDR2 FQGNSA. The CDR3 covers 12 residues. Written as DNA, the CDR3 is TGTGCCAGCAGCCCACAGAGGGGGGAGCTGTTTTTT. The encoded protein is CASSPQRGELFF.

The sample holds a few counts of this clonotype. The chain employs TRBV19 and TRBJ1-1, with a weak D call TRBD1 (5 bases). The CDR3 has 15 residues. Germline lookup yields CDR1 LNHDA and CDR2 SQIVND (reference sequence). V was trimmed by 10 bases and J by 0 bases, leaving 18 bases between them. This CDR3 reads CATLYQRGLNTEAFF. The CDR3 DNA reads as TGTGCCACTCTTTACCAGAGGGGTCTGAACACTGAAGCTTTCTTT.

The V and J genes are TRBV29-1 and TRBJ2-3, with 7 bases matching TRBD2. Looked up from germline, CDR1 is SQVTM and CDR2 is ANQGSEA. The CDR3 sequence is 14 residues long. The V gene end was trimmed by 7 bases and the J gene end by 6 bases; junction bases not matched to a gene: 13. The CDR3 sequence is CSAGLRGSSDTQYF. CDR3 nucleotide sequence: TGCAGCGCCGGTCTACGCGGGAGTAGCGATACGCAGTATTTT.

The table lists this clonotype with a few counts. The CDR3: CASSYDSTYGYTF. The CDR3 region has the DNA TGCGCCAGCAGTTACGACAGCACCTATGGCTACACCTTC. The chain has TRBV5-1 and TRBJ1-2, with a weak D call TRBD1 (5 bases). The CDR3 covers 13 residues. The V and J ends lost 5 bases and 4 bases respectively, with 12 bases between them. Germline V CDR1 and CDR2: SGHRS, YFSETQ.

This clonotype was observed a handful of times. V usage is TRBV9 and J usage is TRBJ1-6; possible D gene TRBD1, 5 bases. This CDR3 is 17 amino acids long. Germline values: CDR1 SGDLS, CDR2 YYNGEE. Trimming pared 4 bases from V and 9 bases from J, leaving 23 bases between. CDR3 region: CASSRTVEGRFSSPLHF. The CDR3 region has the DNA TGTGCCAGCAGCCGTACCGTAGAGGGGCGATTTAGTTCACCCCTCCACTTT.

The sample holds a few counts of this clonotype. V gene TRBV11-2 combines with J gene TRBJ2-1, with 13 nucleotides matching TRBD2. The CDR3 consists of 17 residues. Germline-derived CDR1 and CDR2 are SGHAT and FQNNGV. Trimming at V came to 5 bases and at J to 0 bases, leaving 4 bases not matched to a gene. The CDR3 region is CASSRGLAGASYNEQFF. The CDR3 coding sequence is TGTGCCAGCAGCCGAGGACTAGCGGGGGCCTCCTACAATGAGCAGTTCTTC.

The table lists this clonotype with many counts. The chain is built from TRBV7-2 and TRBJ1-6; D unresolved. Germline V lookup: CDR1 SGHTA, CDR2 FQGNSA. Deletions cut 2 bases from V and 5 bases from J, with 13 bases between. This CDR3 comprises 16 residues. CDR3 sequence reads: CASSLRGVSDNSPLHF. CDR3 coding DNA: TGTGCCAGCAGCTTACGGGGAGTTAGTGATAATTCACCCCTCCACTTT.

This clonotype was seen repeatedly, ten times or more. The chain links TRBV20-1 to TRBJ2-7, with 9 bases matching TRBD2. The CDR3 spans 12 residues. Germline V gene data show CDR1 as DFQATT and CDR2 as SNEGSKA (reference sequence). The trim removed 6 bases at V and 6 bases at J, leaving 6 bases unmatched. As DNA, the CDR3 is TGCAGTGCCCCGATTAGCGGGAGCGAGCAGTACTTC. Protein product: CSAPISGSEQYF.

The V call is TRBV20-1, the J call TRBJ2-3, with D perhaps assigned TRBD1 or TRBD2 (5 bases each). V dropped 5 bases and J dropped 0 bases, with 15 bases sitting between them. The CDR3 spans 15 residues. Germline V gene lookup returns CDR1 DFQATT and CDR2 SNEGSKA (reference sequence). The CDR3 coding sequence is TGCAGTGCTCGCGCCTGGGACCGAAGCACAGATACGCAGTATTTT. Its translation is CSARAWDRSTDTQYF.

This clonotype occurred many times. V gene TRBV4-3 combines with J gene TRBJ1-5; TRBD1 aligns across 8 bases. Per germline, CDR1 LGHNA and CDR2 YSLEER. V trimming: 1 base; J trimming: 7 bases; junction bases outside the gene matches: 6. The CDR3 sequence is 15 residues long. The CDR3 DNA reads TGCGCCAGCAGCCAAGCCTGGACAGGGAAGCAGCCCCAGCATTTT. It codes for CASSQAWTGKQPQHF.

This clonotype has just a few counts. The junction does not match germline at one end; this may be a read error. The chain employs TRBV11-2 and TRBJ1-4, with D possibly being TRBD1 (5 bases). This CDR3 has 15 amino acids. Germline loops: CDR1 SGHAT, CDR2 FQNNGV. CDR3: CASSLAQGGNEKLLF. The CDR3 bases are TGTGCCAGCAGCTTAGCGCAGGGCGGAAATGAAAAACTGCTTTTT.

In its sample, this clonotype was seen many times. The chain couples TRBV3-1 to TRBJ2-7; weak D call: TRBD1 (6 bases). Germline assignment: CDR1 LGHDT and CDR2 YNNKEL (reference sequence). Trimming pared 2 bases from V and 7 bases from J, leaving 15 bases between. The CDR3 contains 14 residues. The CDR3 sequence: CASSQQPGAWEQYF. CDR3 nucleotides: TGTGCCAGCAGCCAACAACCAGGGGCGTGGGAGCAGTACTTC.

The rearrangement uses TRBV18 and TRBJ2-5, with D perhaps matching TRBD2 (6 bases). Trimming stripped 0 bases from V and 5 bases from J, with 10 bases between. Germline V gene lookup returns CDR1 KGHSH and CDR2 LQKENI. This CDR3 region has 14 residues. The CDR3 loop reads CASSPPEGVETQYF. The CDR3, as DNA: TGTGCCAGCTCACCACCGGAGGGCGTGGAGACCCAGTACTTC.

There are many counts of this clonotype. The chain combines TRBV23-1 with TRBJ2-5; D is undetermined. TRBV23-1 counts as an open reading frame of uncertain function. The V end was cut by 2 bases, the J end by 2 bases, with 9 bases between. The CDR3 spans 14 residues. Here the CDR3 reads CASSQSRVQETQYF. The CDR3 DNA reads TGCGCCAGCAGTCAAAGTCGTGTTCAAGAGACCCAGTACTTC.

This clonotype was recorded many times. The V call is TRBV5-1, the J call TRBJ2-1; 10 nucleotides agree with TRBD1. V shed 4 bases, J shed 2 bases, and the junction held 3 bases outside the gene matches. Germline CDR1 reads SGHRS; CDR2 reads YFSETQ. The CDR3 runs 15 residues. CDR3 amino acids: CASSAGTGAYNEQFF. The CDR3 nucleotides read TGCGCCAGCAGCGCCGGGACAGGGGCCTACAATGAGCAGTTCTTC.

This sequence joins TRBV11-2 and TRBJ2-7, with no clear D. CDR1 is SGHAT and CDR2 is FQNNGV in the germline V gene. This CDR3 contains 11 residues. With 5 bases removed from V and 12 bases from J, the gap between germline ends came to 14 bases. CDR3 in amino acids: CASSPGVGPYF. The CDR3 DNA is TGTGCCAGCAGCCCAGGCGTCGGTCCGTACTTC.

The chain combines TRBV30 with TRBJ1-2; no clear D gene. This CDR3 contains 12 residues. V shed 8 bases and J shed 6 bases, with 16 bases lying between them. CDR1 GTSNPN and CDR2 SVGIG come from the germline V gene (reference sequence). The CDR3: CAPSPGQNGYTF. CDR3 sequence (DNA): TGTGCCCCCTCCCCGGGCCAAAATGGCTACACCTTC.

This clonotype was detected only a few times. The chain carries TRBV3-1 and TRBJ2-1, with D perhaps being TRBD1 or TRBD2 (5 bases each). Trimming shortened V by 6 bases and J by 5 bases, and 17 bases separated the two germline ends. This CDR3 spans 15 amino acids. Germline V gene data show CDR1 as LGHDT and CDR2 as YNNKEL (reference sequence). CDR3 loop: CASREISRDDNEQFF. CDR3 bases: TGTGCCAGCAGAGAAATATCCAGGGACGACAATGAGCAGTTCTTC.

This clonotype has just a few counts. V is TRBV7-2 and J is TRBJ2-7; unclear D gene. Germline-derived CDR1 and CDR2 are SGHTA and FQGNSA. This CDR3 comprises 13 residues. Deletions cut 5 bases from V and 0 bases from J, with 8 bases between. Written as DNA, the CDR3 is TGTGCCAGCAGCCTCAAAGACTCCTACGAGCAGTACTTC. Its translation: CASSLKDSYEQYF.

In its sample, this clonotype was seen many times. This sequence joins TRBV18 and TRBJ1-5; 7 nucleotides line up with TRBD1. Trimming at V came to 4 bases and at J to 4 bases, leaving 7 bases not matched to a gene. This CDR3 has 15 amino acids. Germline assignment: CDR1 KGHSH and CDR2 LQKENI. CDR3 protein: CASSLTGDPNQPQHF. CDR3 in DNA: TGTGCCAGCTCACTCACAGGGGACCCAAATCAGCCCCAGCATTTT.

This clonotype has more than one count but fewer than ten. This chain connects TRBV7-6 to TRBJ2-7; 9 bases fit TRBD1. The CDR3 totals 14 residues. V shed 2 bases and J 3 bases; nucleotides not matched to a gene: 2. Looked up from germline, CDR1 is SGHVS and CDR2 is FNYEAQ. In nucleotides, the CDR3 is TGTGCCAGCAGCTTATGGGACAGGGACTACGAGCAGTACTTC. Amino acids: CASSLWDRDYEQYF.

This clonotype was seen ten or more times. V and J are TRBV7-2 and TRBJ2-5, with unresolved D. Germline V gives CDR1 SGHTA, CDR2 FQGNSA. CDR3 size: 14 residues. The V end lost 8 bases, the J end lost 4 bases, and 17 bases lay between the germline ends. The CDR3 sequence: CASCFQAHSETQYF. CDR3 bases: TGTGCCAGCTGTTTTCAGGCGCACTCAGAGACCCAGTACTTC.

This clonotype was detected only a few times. The CDR3, as DNA: TGCAGTGCCAAAGGGACTAGCGGGAGGGCCGTGTGGGGGGAGCTGTTTTTT. It specifies CSAKGTSGRAVWGELFF. The chain joins TRBV20-1 to TRBJ2-2, with 16 bases aligning to TRBD2. This CDR3 is built from 17 residues. Germline CDR1 reads DFQATT; CDR2 reads SNEGSKA (reference sequence). Trimming at V came to 6 bases and at J to 8 bases, leaving 12 bases not matched to a gene.

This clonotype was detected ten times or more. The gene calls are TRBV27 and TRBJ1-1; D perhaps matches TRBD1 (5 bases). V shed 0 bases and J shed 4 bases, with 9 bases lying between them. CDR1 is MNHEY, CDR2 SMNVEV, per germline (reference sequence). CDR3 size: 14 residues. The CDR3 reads CASSLSRGGTEAFF. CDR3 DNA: TGTGCCAGCAGTTTATCTCGGGGGGGCACTGAAGCTTTCTTT.

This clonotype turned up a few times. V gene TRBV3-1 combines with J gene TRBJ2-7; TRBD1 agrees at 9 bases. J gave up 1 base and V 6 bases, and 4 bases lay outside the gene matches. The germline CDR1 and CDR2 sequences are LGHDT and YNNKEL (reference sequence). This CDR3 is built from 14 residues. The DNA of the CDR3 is TGTGCCAGCAGGCTCGGGACAGGGTCCTACGAGCAGTACTTC. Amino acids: CASRLGTGSYEQYF.

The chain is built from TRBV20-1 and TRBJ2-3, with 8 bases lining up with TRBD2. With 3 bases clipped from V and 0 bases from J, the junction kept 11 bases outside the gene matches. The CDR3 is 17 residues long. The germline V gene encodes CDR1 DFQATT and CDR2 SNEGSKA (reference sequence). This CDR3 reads CSARAGSGSGSTDTQYF. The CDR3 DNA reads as TGCAGTGCTAGGGCAGGAAGCGGGAGCGGTAGCACAGATACGCAGTATTTT.